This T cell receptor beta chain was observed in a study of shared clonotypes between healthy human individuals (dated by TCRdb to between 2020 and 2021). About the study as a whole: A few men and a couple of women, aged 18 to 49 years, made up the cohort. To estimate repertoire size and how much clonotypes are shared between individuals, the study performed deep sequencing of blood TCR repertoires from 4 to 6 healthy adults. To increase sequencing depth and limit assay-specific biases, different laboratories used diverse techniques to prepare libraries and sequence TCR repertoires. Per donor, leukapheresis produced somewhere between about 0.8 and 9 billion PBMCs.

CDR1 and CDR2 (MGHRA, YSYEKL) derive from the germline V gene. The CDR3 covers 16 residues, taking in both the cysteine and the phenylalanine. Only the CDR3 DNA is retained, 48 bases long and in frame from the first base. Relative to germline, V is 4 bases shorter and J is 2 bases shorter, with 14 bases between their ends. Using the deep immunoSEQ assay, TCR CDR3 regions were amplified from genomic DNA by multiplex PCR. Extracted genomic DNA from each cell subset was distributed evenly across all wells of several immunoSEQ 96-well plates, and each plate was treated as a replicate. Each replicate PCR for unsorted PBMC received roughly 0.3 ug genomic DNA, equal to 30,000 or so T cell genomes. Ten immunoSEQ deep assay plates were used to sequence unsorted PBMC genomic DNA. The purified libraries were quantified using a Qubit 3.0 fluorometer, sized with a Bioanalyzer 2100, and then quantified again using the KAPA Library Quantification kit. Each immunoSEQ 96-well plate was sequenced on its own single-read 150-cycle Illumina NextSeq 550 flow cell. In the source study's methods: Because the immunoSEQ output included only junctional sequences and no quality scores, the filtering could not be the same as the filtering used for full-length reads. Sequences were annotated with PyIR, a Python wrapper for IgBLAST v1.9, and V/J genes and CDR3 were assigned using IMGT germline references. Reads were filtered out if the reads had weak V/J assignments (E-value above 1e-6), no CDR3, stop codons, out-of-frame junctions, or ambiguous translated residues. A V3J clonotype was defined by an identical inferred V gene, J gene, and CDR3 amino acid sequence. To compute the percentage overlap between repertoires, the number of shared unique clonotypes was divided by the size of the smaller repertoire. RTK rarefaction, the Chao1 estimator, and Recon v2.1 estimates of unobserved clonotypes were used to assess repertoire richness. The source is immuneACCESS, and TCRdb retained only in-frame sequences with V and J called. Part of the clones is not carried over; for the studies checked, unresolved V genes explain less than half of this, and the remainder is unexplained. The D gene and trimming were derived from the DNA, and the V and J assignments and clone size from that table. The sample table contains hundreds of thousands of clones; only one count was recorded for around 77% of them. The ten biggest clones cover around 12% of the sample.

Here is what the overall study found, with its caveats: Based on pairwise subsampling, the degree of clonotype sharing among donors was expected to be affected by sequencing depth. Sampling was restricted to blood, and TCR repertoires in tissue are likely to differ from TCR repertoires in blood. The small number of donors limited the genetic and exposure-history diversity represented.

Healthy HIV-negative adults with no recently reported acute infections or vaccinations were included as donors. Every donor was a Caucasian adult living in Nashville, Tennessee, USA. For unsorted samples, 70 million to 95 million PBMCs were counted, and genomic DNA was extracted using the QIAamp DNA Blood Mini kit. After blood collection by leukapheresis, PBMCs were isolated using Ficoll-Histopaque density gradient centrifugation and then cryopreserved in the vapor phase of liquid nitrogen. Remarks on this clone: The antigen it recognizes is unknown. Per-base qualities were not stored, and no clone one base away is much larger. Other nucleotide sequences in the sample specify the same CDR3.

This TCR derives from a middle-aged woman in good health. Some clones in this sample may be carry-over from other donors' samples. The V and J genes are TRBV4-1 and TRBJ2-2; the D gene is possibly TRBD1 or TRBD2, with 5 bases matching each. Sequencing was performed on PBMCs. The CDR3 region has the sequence CASSPGATKNTGELFF. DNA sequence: TGCGCCAGCAGCCCCGGGGCAACAAAAAACACCGGGGAGCTGTTTTTT.